The 14 T cell receptor beta chains listed next were all sequenced from one sample in a study of beta chain features in type 1 diabetes. Study findings and constraints: TCRB CDR3s were moderately but significantly shorter in Type 1 diabetes patients in all four CD4+ subsets.

The antigens these receptors bind are not known. The whole isolated RNA underwent reverse transcription, so sequencing captured expressed TCRB transcripts. Profiling relied on immunoSEQ multiplex PCR, and the TCRdb table lists in-frame clones only, not all of them. Of around 160,000 clones in the sample, approximately 8.8% were seen once. Sequenced sample: central memory CD4+ T cells from blood. The source is a woman between 25 and 40 years old with type 1 diabetes.

This clone has just one count. The V gene is TRBV18, the J gene TRBJ1-2; 10 nucleotides match TRBD1. Losses at the gene ends were 5 bases for V and 8 bases for J; bases not matched to a gene: 2. From germline, CDR1 is KGHSH and CDR2 LQKENI. The CDR3 loop spans 12 amino acids. The CDR3 nucleotides are TGTGCCAGCTCAGGGACAGGGGAAGGCTACACCTTC. Protein product: CASSGTGEGYTF.

This clone was seen only a few times. The V and J genes are TRBV10-1 and TRBJ1-4, with a weak D call TRBD1 (6 bases). Per the germline V gene, CDR1 is WNHNN and CDR2 is SYGVQD (reference sequence). This CDR3 has 14 amino acids. Trimming shortened V by 3 bases and J by 7 bases, and 12 bases separated the two germline ends. The CDR3 region has the DNA TGCGCCAGCAGTGATTCACAGGGAAGTGAAAAACTGTTTTTT. Its translation is CASSDSQGSEKLFF.

This chain uses TRBV5-4 with TRBJ2-7; D remains ambiguous. The CDR3 consists of 16 residues. The ends were cut back, 0 bases at V and 6 bases at J, with 19 bases in the middle. The germline V gene encodes CDR1 SGHNT and CDR2 YYREEE (reference sequence). The CDR3 DNA sequence: TGTGCCAGCAGCTTGGCCCAAGCGCTTTATACGGGCGAGCAGTACTTC. Residues: CASSLAQALYTGEQYF.

This chain connects TRBV5-1 to TRBJ2-5, with D possibly matching TRBD2 (6 bases). The V end lost 1 base, the J end lost 5 bases, and 9 bases lay between the germline ends. The germline CDR1 and CDR2 sequences are SGHRS and YFSETQ. The CDR3 consists of 13 residues. The CDR3 sequence: CASSLRERETQYF. The CDR3 coding sequence is TGCGCCAGCAGCTTGCGGGAGCGGGAGACCCAGTACTTC.

This clone was found a few times. The genes are TRBV13 and TRBJ1-2; D is unresolved. The germline V gene encodes CDR1 PRHDT and CDR2 FYEKMQ (reference sequence). V gave up 1 base and J gave up 0 bases, with 9 bases separating them. The CDR3 sequence is 15 residues long. CDR3 nucleotide sequence: TGTGCCAGCAGCTTAGAGTCTGTAGCTAACTATGGCTACACCTTC. Amino acid sequence: CASSLESVANYGYTF.

This clone was picked up a small number of times. The chain recombines TRBV7-2 with TRBJ1-2, with D unresolved. Germline CDR1 reads SGHTA; CDR2 reads FQGNSA. This CDR3 region has 13 residues. V was clipped by 1 base and J by 3 bases, with 6 bases between them. As DNA, the CDR3 is TGTGCCAGCAGCTTAGTCAATGACTATGGCTACACCTTC. Translation gives CASSLVNDYGYTF.

The rearrangement uses TRBV6-5 and TRBJ2-5, with a possible D match to TRBD2 (5 bases). CDR3 size: 15 residues. The germline V gene has CDR1 MNHEY and CDR2 SVGAGI. V was shortened by 5 bases and J by 4 bases, with 17 bases between the two germline ends. CDR3 amino acids: CASSAVRVGPETQYF. CDR3 sequence (DNA): TGTGCCAGCAGTGCTGTGAGGGTTGGTCCAGAGACCCAGTACTTC.

V is TRBV7-2 and J is TRBJ2-7; maybe TRBD1 (5 bases). The length of the CDR3 is 14 residues. V was cut by 1 base and J by 3 bases, with 10 bases left in between. Germline CDR1 reads SGHTA; CDR2 reads FQGNSA. Written as DNA, the CDR3 is TGTGCCAGCAGCTTAGAGGGAAGGGGCTACGAGCAGTACTTC. Translation gives CASSLEGRGYEQYF.

The rearrangement uses TRBV2 and TRBJ1-5; D remains ambiguous. Trimming removed 5 bases at V and 4 bases at J, with 9 bases between. The CDR3 is made up of 13 amino acids. Germline V gene lookup returns CDR1 SNHLY and CDR2 FYNNEI. For the CDR3, the DNA is TGTGCCAGCAGTCGTCAGGAAAATCAGCCCCAGCATTTT. It specifies CASSRQENQPQHF.

This clone was seen a few times. This chain joins TRBV29-1 and TRBJ1-2; D is perhaps TRBD1 (5 bases). The germline V and J ends were trimmed by 7 bases and 1 base, with 10 bases remaining between them. This CDR3 contains 12 residues. Germline values: CDR1 SQVTM, CDR2 ANQGSEA. DNA for the CDR3: TGCAGCGGGATAGGGGATAACTATGGCTACACCTTC. Its translation is CSGIGDNYGYTF.

Remarks on this clone: The junction departs from germline at one end; a sequencing error may be responsible. This CDR3 reads CASSVQSGGFLVF. CDR3 in DNA: TGTGCCAGCAGCGTACAGAGTGGCGGGTTTTTGGTCTTC. The rearrangement joins TRBV9 to TRBJ2-1; possibly TRBD2 for D (5 bases). The CDR3 is 13 amino acids. The germline V gene encodes CDR1 SGDLS and CDR2 YYNGEE.

This chain links TRBV19 with TRBJ2-1, with 9 bases aligning to TRBD2. CDR1 and CDR2 (germline): LNHDA, SQIVND (reference sequence). Trimming at V came to 6 bases and at J to 8 bases, leaving 11 bases not matched to a gene. The CDR3 has 15 amino acids. The DNA of the CDR3 is TGTGCCAGTAGGGTTTCACAGGGACTAGCAGATGAGCAGTTCTTC. This translates into CASRVSQGLADEQFF.

The chain joins TRBV5-1 to TRBJ2-1, with TRBD1 identical over 7 bases. The CDR3 is 15 residues long. V lost 0 bases and J lost 6; bases outside the gene matches: 6. CDR1 and CDR2 (germline): SGHRS, YFSETQ. DNA for the CDR3: TGCGCCAGCAGCTTGGAGGGGGCGAGCTTCAATGAGCAGTTCTTC. This sequence encodes CASSLEGASFNEQFF.

This clone was detected ten times or more. The chain has TRBV19 and TRBJ1-1; unclear D gene. Germline values: CDR1 LNHDA, CDR2 SQIVND (reference sequence). CDR3 size: 14 residues. The V end was cut by 1 base, the J end by 4 bases, with 10 bases between. For the CDR3, the DNA is TGTGCCAGTAGTATAGCGGCCGGGAGCACTGAAGCTTTCTTT. It is translated as CASSIAAGSTEAFF.